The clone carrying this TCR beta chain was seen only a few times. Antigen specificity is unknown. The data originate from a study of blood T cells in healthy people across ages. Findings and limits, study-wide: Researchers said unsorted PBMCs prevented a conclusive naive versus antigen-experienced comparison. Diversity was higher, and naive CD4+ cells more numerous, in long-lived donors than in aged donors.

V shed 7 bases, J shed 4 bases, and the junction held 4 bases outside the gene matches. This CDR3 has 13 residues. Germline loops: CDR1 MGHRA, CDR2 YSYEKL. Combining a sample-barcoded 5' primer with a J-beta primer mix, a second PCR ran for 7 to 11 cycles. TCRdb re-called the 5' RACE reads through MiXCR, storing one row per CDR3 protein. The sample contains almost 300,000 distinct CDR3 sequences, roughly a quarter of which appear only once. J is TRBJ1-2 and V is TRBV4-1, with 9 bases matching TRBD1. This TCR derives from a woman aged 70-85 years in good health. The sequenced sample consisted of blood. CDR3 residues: CASTQGASYGYTF. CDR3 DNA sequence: TGCGCCAGCACACAGGGGGCTAGCTATGGCTACACCTTC.